This T cell receptor (beta chain) is from a study of cytomegalovirus exposure and HLA in healthy donors. On the study more broadly: For the approximately 410 genotyped donors, 75% to 90% fell within the Caucasian-associated ancestry cluster.

Germline values: CDR1 GTSNPN, CDR2 SVGIG (reference sequence). This CDR3 comprises 14 residues. V was clipped by 0 bases and J by 5 bases, with 13 bases between them. Though nominally healthy at sampling, donors likely had unrecorded immune exposures. Amplification used 60 Vbeta primers and 13 Jbeta primers. Clones were read by immunoSEQ multiplex PCR, and TCRdb kept only the in-frame ones, dropping some. The sample contains 200,000 to 300,000 clones, over 75% of which appear only once. Notes on this clone: What it recognizes is unknown. Other DNA sequences in the sample encode the same CDR3.

General study results and limits: Segments of the TCR beta V type were, in most cases, productive about 90% or about 30% of the time in an earlier analysis. The study carried out a later analysis of TCR beta sequences. It associated about 15,000 of them with specific HLA alleles at a false discovery rate of 0.05.

Sequencing input: PBMCs. The source of this sequence is a boy between 5 and 17 years old in good health and CMV-seronegative. The chain joins TRBV30 to TRBJ1-1, with D perhaps TRBD1 (5 bases). The DNA for the CDR3 is TGTGCCTGGAGTGTCGGAGGGACGGGAACTGAAGCTTTCTTT. Its protein is CAWSVGGTGTEAFF.